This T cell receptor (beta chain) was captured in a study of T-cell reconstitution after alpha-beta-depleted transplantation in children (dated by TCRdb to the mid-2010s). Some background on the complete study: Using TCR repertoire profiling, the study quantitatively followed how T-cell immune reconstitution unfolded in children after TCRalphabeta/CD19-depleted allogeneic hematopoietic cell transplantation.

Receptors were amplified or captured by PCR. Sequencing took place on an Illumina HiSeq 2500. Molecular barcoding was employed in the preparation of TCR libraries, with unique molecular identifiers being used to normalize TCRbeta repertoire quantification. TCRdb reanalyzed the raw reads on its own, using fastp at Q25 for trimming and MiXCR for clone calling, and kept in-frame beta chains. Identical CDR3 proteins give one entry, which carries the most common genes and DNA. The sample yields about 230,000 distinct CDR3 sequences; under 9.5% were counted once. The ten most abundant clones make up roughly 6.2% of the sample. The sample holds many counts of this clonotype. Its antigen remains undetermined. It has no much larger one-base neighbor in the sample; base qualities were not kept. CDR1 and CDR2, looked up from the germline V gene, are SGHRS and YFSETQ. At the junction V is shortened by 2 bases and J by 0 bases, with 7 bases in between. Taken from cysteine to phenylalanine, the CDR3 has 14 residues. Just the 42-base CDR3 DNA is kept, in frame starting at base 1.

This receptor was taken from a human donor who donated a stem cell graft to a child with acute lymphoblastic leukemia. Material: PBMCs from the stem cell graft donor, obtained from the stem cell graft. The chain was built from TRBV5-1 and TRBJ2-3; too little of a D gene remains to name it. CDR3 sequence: CASSFRSSTDTQYF. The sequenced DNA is TGCGCCAGCAGCTTTCGTTCAAGCACAGATACGCAGTATTTT. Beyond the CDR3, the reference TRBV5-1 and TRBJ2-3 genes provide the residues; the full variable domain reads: KAGVTQTPRYLIKTRGQQVTLSCSPISGHRSVSWYQQTPGQGLQFLFEYFSETQRNKGNFPGRFSGRQFSNSRSEMNVSTLELGDSALYLCASSFRSSTDTQYFGPGTRLTVL.